This T cell receptor beta chain was sequenced during a study of CD8+CD57+ T cells in acquired aplastic anemia. According to the study, genomic DNA was the template for TCR beta VDJ and CDR3 profiling. TCRdb independently ran MiXCR on the reads; one entry per CDR3 protein. The sample consists of 250,000 to 350,000 distinct CDR3 sequences, 55% to 60% of them appearing once. Germline V CDR1 and CDR2: ENHRY, SYGVKD. The CDR3 totals 16 residues. Trimming pared 3 bases from V and 2 bases from J, leaving 16 bases between. What was sequenced was sorted CD4+, CD8+, or CD8+CD57+ T cells (not recorded which) from PBMCs. The receptor was isolated from a human donor with severe aplastic anemia or a healthy control (not recorded which). The chain combines TRBV10-3 with TRBJ1-2; no firm D call. This chain's CDR3 is CAISDPPGVMNYGYTF. The CDR3 nucleotides read TGTGCCATCAGTGACCCCCCAGGAGTGATGAACTATGGCTACACCTTC.